These 29 T cell receptor beta chains came from one sample sequenced in a study of siplizumab effects on memory and regulatory T cells. Here immunoSEQ multiplex PCR was the method, and the copy in TCRdb shows in-frame clones only, minus some. The data hold some 1,300 clones, with 60% to 75% observed a single time. The material sequenced was TEMRA CD8+ T cells sorted from blood. Subset noted: unstimulated CD8+ CD45RA+ effector memory T cells. The source of these receptors is a human donor in good health.

This clone has a handful of counts. This chain joins TRBV27 and TRBJ2-3, with no clear D. This CDR3 is built from 13 residues. V was cut by 3 bases and J by 0 bases, with 4 bases left in between. In germline, CDR1 is MNHEY, CDR2 SMNVEV (reference sequence). The CDR3 protein is CASSLTSTDTQYF. The CDR3 DNA follows: TGTGCCAGCAGTTTGACCAGCACAGATACGCAGTATTTT.

This clone was observed a few times. This chain joins TRBV18 and TRBJ1-1, with 7 bases that match TRBD1. The CDR3 totals 16 residues. The germline gives CDR1 KGHSH, CDR2 LQKENI. The V gene end was trimmed by 3 bases and the J gene end by 1 base; junction bases not matched to a gene: 8. CDR3 DNA: TGTGCCAGCTCACCTAAGGGGGCGGGATCGAACACTGAAGCTTTCTTT. Protein: CASSPKGAGSNTEAFF.

V and J are TRBV7-9 and TRBJ2-5; D is perhaps TRBD2 (5 bases). The germline V gene encodes CDR1 SEHNR and CDR2 FQNEAQ (reference sequence). Trimming removed 5 bases from V and 0 bases from J, with 13 bases in between. The CDR3 is 15 amino acids. CDR3 in amino acids: CASSQWTGNQETQYF. In DNA, the CDR3 is TGTGCCAGCAGCCAATGGACGGGGAACCAAGAGACCCAGTACTTC.

This chain connects TRBV5-4 to TRBJ1-2; TRBD1 is a possible D gene (6 bases). Germline V CDR1 and CDR2: SGHNT, YYREEE (reference sequence). The CDR3 has 17 residues. Between the trimmed V and J ends, which lost 0 bases and 4 bases, there was a span of 19 bases. This chain's CDR3 is CASSLEHGQSFFYGYTF. DNA for the CDR3: TGTGCCAGCAGCTTGGAACATGGACAGAGCTTTTTCTATGGCTACACCTTC.

This clone was seen once. The gene calls are TRBV18 and TRBJ2-5; D is unclear. Germline CDR1 reads KGHSH; CDR2 reads LQKENI. The CDR3 spans 14 residues. Between the trimmed V and J ends, which lost 1 base and 0 bases, there was a span of 6 bases. CDR3: CASSPRTDQETQYF. CDR3 sequence (DNA): TGTGCCAGCTCACCACGGACGGACCAAGAGACCCAGTACTTC.

By share, this clone ranks as medium-sized (0.01 to 0.1%). The genes are TRBV20-1 and TRBJ2-1; either TRBD1 or TRBD2 may supply D (5 bases each). The V gene lost 3 bases and the J gene lost 8 bases, with 8 bases spanning the gap. The CDR3 contains 11 residues. CDR1 is DFQATT, CDR2 SNEGSKA, per germline (reference sequence). This CDR3 reads CSASRDHEQFF. The DNA for the CDR3 is TGCAGTGCTAGCCGGGACCATGAGCAGTTCTTC.

The J gene is TRBJ2-7, the V gene TRBV11-2, with D perhaps matching TRBD1 (5 bases). V lost 4 bases, J lost 4 bases, and 11 bases lay in between. There are 13 residues in the CDR3. From germline, CDR1 is SGHAT and CDR2 FQNNGV. CDR3 loop: CASSWQGSYEQYF. The CDR3 nucleotides are TGTGCCAGCAGCTGGCAGGGTAGTTACGAGCAGTACTTC.

This clone is hyperexpanded by share. At the DNA level, this CDR3 is encoded by other sequences in the same sample as well. V is TRBV9 and J is TRBJ1-1; D remains ambiguous. The germline V and J ends were trimmed by 3 bases and 1 base, with 4 bases remaining between them. CDR3 size: 12 residues. Germline V gene lookup returns CDR1 SGDLS and CDR2 YYNGEE. The CDR3: CASSGSNTEAFF. CDR3 sequence (DNA): TGTGCCAGCAGCGGTTCGAACACTGAAGCTTTCTTT.

The CDR3 DNA sequence: TGTGCCATCAGTGAGCTCCTTGCAGGGCCCCCCACTGAAGCTTTCTTT. Its protein product is CAISELLAGPPTEAFF. This rearrangement joins TRBV10-3 to TRBJ1-1, with D tentatively TRBD1 (5 bases). CDR3 length equals 16 residues. Trimming took 2 bases from V and 4 from J, leaving 17 bases between them. CDR1 ENHRY and CDR2 SYGVKD come from the germline V gene.

The rearrangement links TRBV5-1 to TRBJ1-6; D is unclear. V lost 2 bases, J lost 5 bases, and 11 bases lay in between. The CDR3 runs 15 residues. Per germline, CDR1 SGHRS and CDR2 YFSETQ. CDR3 nucleotide sequence: TGCGCCAGCAGCTTTGAGGGTGTGAATAATTCACCCCTCCACTTT. It specifies CASSFEGVNNSPLHF.

This rearrangement joins TRBV6-1 to TRBJ1-5, with 7 bases aligning to TRBD1. The CDR3 has 14 residues. The germline CDR1 and CDR2 sequences are MNHNS and SASEGT. The trim removed 5 bases at V and 3 bases at J, leaving 4 bases unmatched. CDR3 sequence reads: CASSPGQDNQPQHF. The CDR3 DNA reads TGTGCCAGCAGTCCCGGACAGGACAATCAGCCCCAGCATTTT.

J is TRBJ1-1 and V is TRBV10-1; D is possibly TRBD1 (5 bases). V lost 7 bases and J lost 1, with 10 bases in between. Per the germline V gene, CDR1 is WNHNN and CDR2 is SYGVQD (reference sequence). This CDR3 comprises 13 residues. The CDR3 loop is CASNRTGNTEAFF. The CDR3 coding sequence is TGCGCCAGCAACCGTACAGGGAACACTGAAGCTTTCTTT.

This chain connects TRBV27 to TRBJ1-2; TRBD1 agrees at 8 bases. Trimming cost V 3 bases and J 2 bases; bases outside gene matches: 5. Germline V CDR1 and CDR2: MNHEY, SMNVEV (reference sequence). The CDR3 has 15 residues. The CDR3 is CASSLRQGNNYGYTF. DNA for the CDR3: TGTGCCAGCAGTTTGCGACAGGGGAACAACTATGGCTACACCTTC.

V usage is TRBV25-1 and J usage is TRBJ2-1, with D perhaps being TRBD1 or TRBD2 (5 bases each). The CDR3 runs to 16 residues. Trimming removed 4 bases from V and 2 bases from J, with 15 bases in between. Germline V gene data show CDR1 as MGHDK and CDR2 as SYGVNS. CDR3 DNA: TGTGCCAGCAGTGCCTCTCCGGGACGGACCTACAATGAGCAGTTCTTC. Its protein is CASSASPGRTYNEQFF.

The chain carries TRBV13 and TRBJ2-1; TRBD1 might be the D (6 bases). The germline V gene has CDR1 PRHDT and CDR2 FYEKMQ (reference sequence). The V gene lost 4 bases and the J gene lost 8 bases, with 12 bases spanning the gap. This CDR3 is built from 13 residues. CDR3 in amino acids: CASSSLTGYEQFF. CDR3 in DNA: TGTGCCAGCAGCTCCCTCACAGGGTATGAGCAGTTCTTC.

Judged by abundance, this clone is medium-sized. The genes are TRBV9 and TRBJ2-4; weak D call: TRBD2 (5 bases). The CDR3 extends over 15 amino acids. The germline V gene encodes CDR1 SGDLS and CDR2 YYNGEE. V lost 1 base and J 3 bases, leaving 11 bases between the germline ends. This CDR3 is CASSVSGEFKNIQYF. CDR3 DNA: TGTGCCAGCAGCGTAAGTGGGGAGTTCAAAAACATTCAGTACTTC.

The genes are TRBV7-6 and TRBJ2-5, with D possibly matching TRBD1 (6 bases). Germline CDR1 is SGHVS and CDR2 is FNYEAQ. The V gene lost 5 bases and the J gene lost 4 bases, with 20 bases spanning the gap. The CDR3 runs 16 residues. The chain's CDR3 is CASSAYRDNLGETQYF. For the CDR3, the DNA is TGTGCCAGCAGCGCGTACAGGGATAATCTAGGAGAGACCCAGTACTTC.

The chain couples TRBV6-6 to TRBJ1-4; D not certain. Germline V lookup: CDR1 MNHNY, CDR2 SVGAGI (reference sequence). The V gene lost 4 bases and the J gene lost 0 bases, with 6 bases spanning the gap. This CDR3 contains 14 residues. In DNA, the CDR3 is TGTGCCAGCAGTTGGGATCCAACTAATGAAAAACTGTTTTTT. Its protein is CASSWDPTNEKLFF.

The chain combines TRBV7-9 with TRBJ1-2; no clear D. The V and J ends lost 5 bases and 1 base respectively, with 11 bases between them. The CDR3 sequence is 14 residues long. The germline gives CDR1 SEHNR, CDR2 FQNEAQ (reference sequence). The CDR3 sequence: CASSPPWGNYGYTF. CDR3 nucleotide sequence: TGTGCCAGCAGCCCGCCCTGGGGTAACTATGGCTACACCTTC.

This clone occurred once. The rearrangement links TRBV6-4 to TRBJ1-2; D is undetermined. The CDR3 totals 12 residues. V was shortened by 2 bases and J by 8 bases, with 9 bases between the two germline ends. Germline V gene data show CDR1 as MRHNA and CDR2 as SNTAGT. The CDR3 loop reads CASSDGGVGYTF. DNA for the CDR3: TGTGCCAGCAGTGACGGCGGGGTGGGCTACACCTTC.

V gene TRBV21-1 combines with J gene TRBJ2-1; the table assigns TRBD2, which was not confirmed against the DNA. TRBV21-1 is classified as a pseudogene. This CDR3 spans 11 amino acids. CDR3 nucleotide sequence: TGTGCCAGCAGCGGAGACAATGAGCAGTTCTTC. This codes for CASSGDNEQFF.

V gene TRBV7-3 combines with J gene TRBJ2-3; 7 bases agree with TRBD2. Germline V lookup: CDR1 SGHTA, CDR2 FQGTGA. The V gene end was trimmed by 2 bases and the J gene end by 2 bases; junction bases not matched to a gene: 7. The length of the CDR3 is 16 residues. The CDR3 region is CASSLLSGGNTDTQYF. The CDR3, as DNA: TGTGCCAGCAGCTTACTCTCGGGAGGAAACACAGATACGCAGTATTTT.

The genes are TRBV7-9 and TRBJ2-7; D is perhaps TRBD1 or TRBD2 (5 bases each). The germline V gene has CDR1 SEHNR and CDR2 FQNEAQ (reference sequence). The CDR3 extends over 16 amino acids. The V end was cut by 3 bases, the J end by 7 bases, with 22 bases between. The CDR3 here is CASSLDWGLNQREQYF. DNA of the CDR3: TGTGCCAGCAGCTTGGATTGGGGCTTGAATCAGCGGGAGCAGTACTTC.

This CDR3 reads CASSLDRGYFDEQYF. In DNA form, the CDR3 reads TGTGCCAGCAGCCTGGACAGGGGGTATTTTGACGAGCAGTACTTC. J is TRBJ2-7 and V is TRBV5-8; TRBD1 matches at 10 bases. Germline CDR1 reads SGHTS; CDR2 reads YDEGEE. The J segment lost 5 bases and the V segment lost 4 bases, leaving 9 bases of the junction unmatched. The CDR3 spans 15 residues.

The chain combines TRBV6-6 with TRBJ2-5; D gene ambiguous. Germline V lookup: CDR1 MNHNY, CDR2 SVGAGI (reference sequence). Trimming pared 5 bases from V and 4 bases from J, leaving 8 bases between. The CDR3 runs to 12 residues. CDR3 nucleotides: TGTGCCAGCAGTGATACCCCAGAGACCCAGTACTTC. Translation gives CASSDTPETQYF.

CDR3 sequence reads: CASSGQGNSYNEQFF. The CDR3 DNA follows: TGTGCCAGCAGCGGACAGGGGAATTCCTACAATGAGCAGTTCTTC. V gene TRBV9 combines with J gene TRBJ2-1; TRBD1 matches 8 bases. The CDR3 contains 15 residues. Trimming took 3 bases from V and 1 from J; bases not matched to a gene: 3. Germline-derived CDR1 and CDR2 are SGDLS and YYNGEE.

The V call is TRBV9, the J call TRBJ1-1, with D hard to call. Deletions cut 4 bases from V and 6 bases from J, with 7 bases between. Germline V gene sequence: CDR1 SGDLS, CDR2 YYNGEE. The length of the CDR3 is 11 residues. For the CDR3, the DNA is TGTGCCAGCAGCTTTCGAGCTGAAGCTTTCTTT. Residues: CASSFRAEAFF. Full variable domain (rest looked up from reference TRBV9 and TRBJ1-1): DSGVTQTPKHLITATGQRVTLRCSPRSGDLSVYWYQQSLDQGLQFLIQYYNGEERAKGNILERFSAQQFPDLHSELNLSSLELGDSALYFCASSFRAEAFFGQGTRLTVV.

CDR3 coding DNA: TGTGCCAGCAGTGAAGAGAAAGGACTAGCGATATCCGAGACCCAGTACTTC. Its translation: CASSEEKGLAISETQYF. The chain is built from TRBV6-1 and TRBJ2-5; 9 bases agree with TRBD2. CDR1 is MNHNS and CDR2 is SASEGT in the germline V gene. The CDR3 has 17 amino acids. The trim removed 1 base at V and 5 bases at J, leaving 11 bases unmatched.

This clone has just one count. The chain employs TRBV28 and TRBJ2-7; weak D call: TRBD1 (6 bases). The CDR3 totals 13 residues. Germline CDR1 and CDR2: MDHEN and SYDVKM. V shed 8 bases and J shed 4 bases, with 15 bases lying between them. CDR3: CASGRQGLYEQYF. In DNA, the CDR3 is TGTGCCAGCGGTCGGCAGGGGTTATACGAGCAGTACTTC.